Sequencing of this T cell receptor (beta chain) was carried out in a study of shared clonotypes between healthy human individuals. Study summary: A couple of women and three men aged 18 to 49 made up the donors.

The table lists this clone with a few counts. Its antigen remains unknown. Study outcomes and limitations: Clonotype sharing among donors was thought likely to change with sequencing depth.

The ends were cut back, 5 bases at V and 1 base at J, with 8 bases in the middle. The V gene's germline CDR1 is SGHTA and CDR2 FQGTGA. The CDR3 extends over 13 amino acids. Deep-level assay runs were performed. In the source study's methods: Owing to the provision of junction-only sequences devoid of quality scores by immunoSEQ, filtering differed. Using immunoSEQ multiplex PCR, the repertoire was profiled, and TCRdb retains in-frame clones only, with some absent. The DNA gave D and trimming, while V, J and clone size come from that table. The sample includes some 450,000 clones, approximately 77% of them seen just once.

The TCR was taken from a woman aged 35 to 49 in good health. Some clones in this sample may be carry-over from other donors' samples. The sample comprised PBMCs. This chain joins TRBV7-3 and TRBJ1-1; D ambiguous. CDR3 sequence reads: CASSTQRNTEAFF. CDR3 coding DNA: TGTGCCAGCAGCACGCAAAGGAACACTGAAGCTTTCTTT.